The clone carrying this T cell receptor beta chain was counted a single time. The data originate from a study of cytomegalovirus exposure and HLA in healthy donors. The primer mix had 60 Vbeta and 13 Jbeta primers. Libraries were prepared by immunoSEQ multiplex PCR; TCRdb keeps only in-frame clonotypes and omits some of them. This table has some 150,000 clones, approximately 77% appearing once. With 0 bases removed from V and 0 bases from J, the gap between germline ends came to 5 bases. This CDR3 is 14 amino acids long. CDR1 is KGHSH and CDR2 is LQKENI in the germline V gene. This receptor was obtained from a woman in her thirties or forties in good health and CMV-seronegative. Sequencing input: PBMCs. The rearrangement links TRBV18 to TRBJ1-1; the D is unclear. CDR3 DNA: TGTGCCAGCTCACCACCCGGGGTGAACACTGAAGCTTTCTTT. This encodes CASSPPGVNTEAFF.